This entry features one TCR beta chain sequence. The sample holds one count of this clone. Its antigen is currently not known. No much larger clone is present one base from it, and per-base qualities are unavailable. Ends trimmed: V by 2 bases, J by 6 bases; bases unmatched to a gene: 5. CDR1 and CDR2 (SGHTS, YDEGEE) derive from the germline V gene. The CDR3 has 13 amino acids, counting the end cysteine and phenylalanine. Just the 39-base CDR3 DNA is kept, in frame starting at base 1. This entry belongs to a study of OX40 agonist ivuxolimab in advanced cancers. Regarding the study in general: Ivuxolimab was an agonistic, fully human IgG2 monoclonal antibody directed against OX40 (CD134), a costimulatory receptor. Intravenous ivuxolimab was administered to patients every 2 weeks at six dose levels: 0.01, 0.1, 0.3, 1.5, 3 and 10 mg/kg. Of the roughly 51 patients in dose escalation, 19 had hepatocellular carcinoma, some 15 had melanoma, 9 had renal cell carcinoma and 9 had head and neck cancer. In the dose-escalation cohort, approximately 80% of patients were male, and the mean age was 60 years with a range of about 20 to 90. Prior anti-PD-1, anti-PD-L1 or anti-CTLA-4 therapy was permitted, and checkpoint inhibitors had been received by about 44% of dose-escalation patients. Partial responses occurred in three dose-escalation patients, of whom one had hepatocellular carcinoma and two had cutaneous melanoma. Peripheral TCRbeta sequencing aimed to test whether ivuxolimab altered TCR sequence diversity and caused clonal T-cell expansion. The paper covers the monotherapy dose-escalation part of the phase I ivuxolimab trial, which included N of about 50 patients.

The trial excluded patients who had a history of autoimmune disease or who were on systemic immunosuppression. Peripheral blood for TCR sequencing was collected from all dose cohorts at baseline, on cycle 4 day 1, and on cycle 7 day 1. The samples were taken from a phase I, first-in-human, multicenter, open-label dose-escalation trial of ivuxolimab. Adults with locally advanced or metastatic melanoma, renal cell carcinoma, hepatocellular carcinoma or head and neck squamous cell carcinoma were enrolled in the trial. Before TCR sequencing, CD4+ and CD8+ T cells were separately sorted from peripheral blood. On the study overall, not on this receptor specifically: Clonal expansion of both CD4+ and CD8+ blood T cells was observed from baseline to week 6 at doses 0.1 to 3.0 mg/kg. After ivuxolimab, expanded clones were on average more numerous among CD8+ T cells than among CD4+ T cells. Low levels of normalized T-cell clonal expansion were also seen in some patients who did not respond. In the 0.1-3.0 mg/kg groups, partial responders were among the patients with the lowest normalized peripheral clonal expansion, particularly in CD8+ T cells. Which antigens the clonally expanded peripheral T cells were specific for was not determined.

To sequence the TCRbeta CDR3 region, genomic DNA was isolated from the sorted cells. TCRbeta CDR3 regions were sequenced using the immunoSEQ Assay. The table comes from immuneACCESS by way of TCRdb, which keeps in-frame sequences with V and J called. Part of the clones is missing from these tables; in studies checked, under half for an unresolved V gene and the rest for unknown reasons. The sample records 66,000 or so clones, 85% of which are singletons. 4% of the sample is held by the ten biggest clonotypes. The V and J genes are TRBV5-8 and TRBJ2-7, with 7 bases matching TRBD1. The sequenced sample was CD4+ or CD8+ T cells sorted from blood, obtained in a trial of the OX40 agonist ivuxolimab. This sequence was found in an adult with an advanced solid tumor such as melanoma, head and neck, liver or kidney cancer. The bases are TGTGCCAGCAGCTTCACAGGGGACAGCGAGCAGTACTTC. Protein translation: CASSFTGDSEQYF.